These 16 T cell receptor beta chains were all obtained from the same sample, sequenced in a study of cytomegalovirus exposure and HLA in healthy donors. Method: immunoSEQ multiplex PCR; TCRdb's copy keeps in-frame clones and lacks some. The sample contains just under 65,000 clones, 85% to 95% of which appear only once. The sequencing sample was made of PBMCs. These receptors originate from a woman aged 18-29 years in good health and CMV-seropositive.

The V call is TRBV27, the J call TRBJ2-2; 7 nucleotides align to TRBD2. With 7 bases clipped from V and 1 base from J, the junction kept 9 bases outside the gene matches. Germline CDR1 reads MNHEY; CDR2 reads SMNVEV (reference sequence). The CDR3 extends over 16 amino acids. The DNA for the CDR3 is TGTGCCAGCACCACCCAGCTAGCGGAGAACACCGGGGAGCTGTTTTTT. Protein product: CASTTQLAENTGELFF.

In DNA form, the CDR3 reads TGTGCCAGCAGCAGGACTAGGGGGTACAATGAGCAGTTCTTC. Its protein is CASSRTRGYNEQFF. This chain uses TRBV6-5 with TRBJ2-1, with D possibly being TRBD2 (7 bases). This CDR3 contains 14 residues. Deletions cut 6 bases from V and 4 bases from J, with 13 bases between. Looked up from germline, CDR1 is MNHEY and CDR2 is SVGAGI.

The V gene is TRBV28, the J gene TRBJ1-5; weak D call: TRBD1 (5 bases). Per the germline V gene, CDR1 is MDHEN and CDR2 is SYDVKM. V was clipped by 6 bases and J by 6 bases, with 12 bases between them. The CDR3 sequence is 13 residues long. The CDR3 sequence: CASRLQGFQPQHF. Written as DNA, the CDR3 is TGTGCCAGCAGGCTCCAGGGATTTCAGCCCCAGCATTTT.

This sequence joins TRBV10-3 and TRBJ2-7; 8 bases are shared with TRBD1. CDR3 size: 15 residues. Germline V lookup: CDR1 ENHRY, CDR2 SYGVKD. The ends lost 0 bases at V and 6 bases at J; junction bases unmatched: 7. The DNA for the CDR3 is TGTGCCATCAGTGAGTCGACGCGGGGACAGGTCGAGCAGTACTTC. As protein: CAISESTRGQVEQYF.

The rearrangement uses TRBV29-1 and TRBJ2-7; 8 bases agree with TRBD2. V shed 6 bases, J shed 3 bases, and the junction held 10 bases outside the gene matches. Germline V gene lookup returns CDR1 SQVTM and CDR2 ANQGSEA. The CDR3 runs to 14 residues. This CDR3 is CSVSNWSGGYEQYF. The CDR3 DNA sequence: TGCAGCGTGTCCAATTGGAGCGGGGGCTACGAGCAGTACTTC.

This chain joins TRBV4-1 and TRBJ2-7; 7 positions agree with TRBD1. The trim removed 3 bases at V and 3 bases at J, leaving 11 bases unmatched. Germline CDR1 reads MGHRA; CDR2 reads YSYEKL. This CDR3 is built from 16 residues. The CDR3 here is CASSQHQGGQGYEQYF. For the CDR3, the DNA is TGCGCCAGCAGCCAGCACCAAGGGGGCCAAGGCTACGAGCAGTACTTC.

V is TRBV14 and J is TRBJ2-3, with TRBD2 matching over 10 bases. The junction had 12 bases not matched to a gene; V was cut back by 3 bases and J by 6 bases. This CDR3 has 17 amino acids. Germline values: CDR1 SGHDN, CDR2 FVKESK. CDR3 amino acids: CASSQDLILAGVDTQYF. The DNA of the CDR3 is TGTGCCAGCAGCCAGGACCTGATTCTAGCGGGAGTGGATACGCAGTATTTT.

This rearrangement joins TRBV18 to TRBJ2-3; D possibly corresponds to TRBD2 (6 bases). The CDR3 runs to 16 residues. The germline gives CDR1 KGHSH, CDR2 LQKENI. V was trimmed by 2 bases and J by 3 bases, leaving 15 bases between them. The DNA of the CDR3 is TGTGCCAGCTCACCATCCGAACGGAGGGGAACAGATACGCAGTATTTT. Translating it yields CASSPSERRGTDTQYF.

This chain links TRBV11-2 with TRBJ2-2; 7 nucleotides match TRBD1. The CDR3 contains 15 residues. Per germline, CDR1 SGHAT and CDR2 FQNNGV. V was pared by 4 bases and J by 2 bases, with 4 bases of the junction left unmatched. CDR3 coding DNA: TGTGCCAGCAGCTCGGACAGGTTAAACACCGGGGAGCTGTTTTTT. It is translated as CASSSDRLNTGELFF.

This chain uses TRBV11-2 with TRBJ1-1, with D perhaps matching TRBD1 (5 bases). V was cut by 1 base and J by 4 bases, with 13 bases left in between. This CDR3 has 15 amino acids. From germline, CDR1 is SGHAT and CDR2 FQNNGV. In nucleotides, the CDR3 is TGTGCCAGCAGCTTAGGCATCAGGGTAGGCACTGAAGCTTTCTTT. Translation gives CASSLGIRVGTEAFF.

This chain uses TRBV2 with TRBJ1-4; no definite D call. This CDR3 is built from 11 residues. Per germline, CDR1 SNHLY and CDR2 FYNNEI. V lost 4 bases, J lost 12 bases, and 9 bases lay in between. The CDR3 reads CASSVFAELFF. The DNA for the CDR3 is TGTGCCAGCAGTGTCTTTGCGGAACTGTTTTTT.

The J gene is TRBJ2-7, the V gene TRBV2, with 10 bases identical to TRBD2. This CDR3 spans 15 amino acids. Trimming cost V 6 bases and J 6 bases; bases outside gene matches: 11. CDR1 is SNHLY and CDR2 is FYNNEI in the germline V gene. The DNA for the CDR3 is TGTGCCAGCAGGGGGGTGCTAGCGGGAGTTGGCGAGCAGTACTTC. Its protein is CASRGVLAGVGEQYF.

The CDR3 loop is CASSLRIAGGRSYEQYF. CDR3 in DNA: TGTGCCAGCAGCTTAAGGATAGCGGGGGGCCGTTCCTACGAGCAGTACTTC. This rearrangement joins TRBV7-9 to TRBJ2-7; 10 positions agree with TRBD2. V dropped 2 bases and J dropped 1; count of bases not matched to a gene: 8. The germline gives CDR1 SEHNR, CDR2 FQNEAQ (reference sequence). The CDR3 contains 17 residues. Filled out from reference TRBV7-9 and TRBJ2-7, the complete variable domain reads DTGVSQNPRHKITKRGQNVTFRCDPISEHNRLYWYRQTLGQGPEFLTYFQNEAQLEKSRLLSDRFSAERPKGSFSTLEIQRTEQGDSAMYLCASSLRIAGGRSYEQYFGPGTRLTVT.

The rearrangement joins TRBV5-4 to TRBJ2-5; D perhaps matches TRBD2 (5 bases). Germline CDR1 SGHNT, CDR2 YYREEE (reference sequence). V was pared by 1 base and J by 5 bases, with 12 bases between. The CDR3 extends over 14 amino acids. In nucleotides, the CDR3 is TGTGCCAGCAGCTTGACTAGTGCGGTGGAGACCCAGTACTTC. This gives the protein CASSLTSAVETQYF.

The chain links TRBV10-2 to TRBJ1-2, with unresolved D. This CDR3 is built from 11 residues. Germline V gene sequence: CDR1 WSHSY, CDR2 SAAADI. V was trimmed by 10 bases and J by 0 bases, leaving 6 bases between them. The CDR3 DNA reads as TGCGCCATAGACACTAACTATGGCTACACCTTC. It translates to CAIDTNYGYTF.

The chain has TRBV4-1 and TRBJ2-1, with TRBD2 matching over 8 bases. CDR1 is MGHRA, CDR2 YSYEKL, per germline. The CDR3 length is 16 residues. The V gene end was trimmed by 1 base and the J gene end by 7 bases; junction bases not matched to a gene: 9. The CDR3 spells CASSQVRLAGGNEQFF. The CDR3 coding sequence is TGCGCCAGCAGCCAAGTGAGGTTGGCGGGAGGAAATGAGCAGTTCTTC.